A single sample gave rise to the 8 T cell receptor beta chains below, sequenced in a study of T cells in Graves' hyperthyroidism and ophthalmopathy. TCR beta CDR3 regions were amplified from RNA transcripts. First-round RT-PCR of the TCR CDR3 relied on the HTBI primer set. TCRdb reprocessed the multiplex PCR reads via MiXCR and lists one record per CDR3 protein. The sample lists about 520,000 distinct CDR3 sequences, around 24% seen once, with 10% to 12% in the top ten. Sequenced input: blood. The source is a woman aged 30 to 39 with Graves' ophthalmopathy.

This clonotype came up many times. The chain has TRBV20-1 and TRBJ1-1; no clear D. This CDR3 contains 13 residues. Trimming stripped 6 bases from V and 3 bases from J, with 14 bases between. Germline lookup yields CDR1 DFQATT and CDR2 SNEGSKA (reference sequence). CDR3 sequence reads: CSAPPPTHTEAFF. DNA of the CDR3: TGCAGTGCCCCTCCACCCACCCACACTGAAGCTTTCTTT.

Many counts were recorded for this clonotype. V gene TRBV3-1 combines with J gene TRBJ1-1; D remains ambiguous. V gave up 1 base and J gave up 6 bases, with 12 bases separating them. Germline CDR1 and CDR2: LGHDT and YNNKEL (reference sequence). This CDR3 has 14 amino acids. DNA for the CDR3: TGTGCCAGCAGCCAAGGGAGAGGATGGGCTGAAGCTTTCTTT. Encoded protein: CASSQGRGWAEAFF.

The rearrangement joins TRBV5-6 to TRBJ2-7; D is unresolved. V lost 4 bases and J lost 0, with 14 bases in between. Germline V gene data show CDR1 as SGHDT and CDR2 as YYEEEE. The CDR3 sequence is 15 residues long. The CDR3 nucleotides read TGTGCCAGCAGCGGTCTGGGCACCGGCTCCTACGAGCAGTACTTC. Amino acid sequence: CASSGLGTGSYEQYF.

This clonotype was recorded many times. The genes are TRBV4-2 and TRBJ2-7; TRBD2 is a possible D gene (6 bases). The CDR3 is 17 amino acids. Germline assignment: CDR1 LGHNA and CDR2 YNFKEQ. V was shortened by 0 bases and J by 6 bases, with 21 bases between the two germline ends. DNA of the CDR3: TGTGCCAGCAGCCAAGAGGGAGCGTCGGGGGTTAGAGCCGAGCAGTACTTC. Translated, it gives CASSQEGASGVRAEQYF.

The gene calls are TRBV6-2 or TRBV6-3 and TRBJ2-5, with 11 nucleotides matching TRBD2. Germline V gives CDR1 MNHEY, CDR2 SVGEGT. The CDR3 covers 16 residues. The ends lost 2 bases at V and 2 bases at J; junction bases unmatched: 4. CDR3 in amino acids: CASSYLAGGHQETQYF. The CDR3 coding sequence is TGTGCCAGCAGTTACCTAGCGGGGGGTCATCAAGAGACCCAGTACTTC.

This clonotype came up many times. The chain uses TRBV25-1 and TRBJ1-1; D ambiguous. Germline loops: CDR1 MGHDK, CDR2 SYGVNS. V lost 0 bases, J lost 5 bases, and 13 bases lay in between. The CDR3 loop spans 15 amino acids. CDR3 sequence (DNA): TGTGCCAGCAGTGAATATAACTTAGGGAGTACTGAAGCTTTCTTT. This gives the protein CASSEYNLGSTEAFF.

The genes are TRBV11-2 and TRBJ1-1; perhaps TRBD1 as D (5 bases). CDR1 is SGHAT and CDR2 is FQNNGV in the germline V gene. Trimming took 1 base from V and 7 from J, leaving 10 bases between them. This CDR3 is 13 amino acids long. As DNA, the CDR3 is TGTGCCAGCAGCTTAGGAGGGACCGATGAAGCTTTCTTT. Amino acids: CASSLGGTDEAFF.

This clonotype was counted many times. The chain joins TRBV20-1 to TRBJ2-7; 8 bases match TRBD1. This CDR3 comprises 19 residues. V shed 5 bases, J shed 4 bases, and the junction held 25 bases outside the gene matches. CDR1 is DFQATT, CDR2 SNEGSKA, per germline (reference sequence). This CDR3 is CSARPSAGGLPSSGYEQYF. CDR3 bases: TGCAGTGCTCGACCGTCGGCAGGGGGCCTACCTTCGAGCGGGTACGAGCAGTACTTC.